One T cell receptor (beta chain) is described in this entry. Vbeta (60) and Jbeta (13) primers were used in the PCR. Using immunoSEQ multiplex PCR, the repertoire was profiled, and TCRdb retains in-frame clones only, with some absent. The sample lists around 80,000 clones; around 81% were seen once. The data originate from a study of cytomegalovirus exposure and HLA in healthy donors. Per germline, CDR1 SGHRS and CDR2 YFSETQ. The germline V and J ends were trimmed by 4 bases and 4 bases, with 14 bases remaining between them. CDR3 length: 14 residues. Sequencing was done on a sample of PBMCs. V usage is TRBV5-1 and J usage is TRBJ1-1; tentative D call: TRBD1 (5 bases). This clonotype was sampled from a man younger than 35 in good health and CMV-seropositive. CDR3 DNA: TGCGCCAGCAGCACGGACACTCAGGGCACTGAAGCTTTCTTT. Protein product: CASSTDTQGTEAFF.